The 14 T cell receptor beta chains below all came from one sample that was sequenced in a study of T-cell reconstitution after alpha-beta-depleted transplantation in children. Library preparation (for TCRbeta) was performed with unique molecular identifiers. Via MiXCR, TCRdb re-called the PCR reads, giving one row per CDR3 protein. The sample holds hundreds of thousands of distinct CDR3 sequences, around 9.2% seen once. Specimen: PBMCs, mostly from graft donor cells, collected 360 days after TCRalphabeta/CD19-depleted stem cell transplant. These receptor sequences come from a male patient between 2 and 10 years old who had a stem cell transplant for acute myeloid leukemia, so the T cells may come from the graft donor.

In this sample, this clonotype turned up a few times. The V gene is TRBV10-3, the J gene TRBJ1-1; 7 positions match TRBD1. This CDR3 comprises 14 residues. Germline V CDR1 and CDR2: ENHRY, SYGVKD. V shed 7 bases and J 4 bases; nucleotides not matched to a gene: 9. CDR3 nucleotide sequence: TGTGCCATCAAGAACACAGGGGAGATCACTGAAGCTTTCTTT. Encoded protein: CAIKNTGEITEAFF.

This clonotype was recorded a few times. This chain uses TRBV7-2 with TRBJ2-5, with a weak D call TRBD1 (5 bases). The CDR3 contains 13 residues. Germline-derived CDR1 and CDR2 are SGHTA and FQGNSA. Trimming took off 5 bases at V and 2 bases at J, with 9 bases between the two ends. The CDR3 loop is CASSPGMQETQYF. CDR3 nucleotide sequence: TGTGCCAGCAGCCCAGGGATGCAAGAGACCCAGTACTTC.

The chain uses TRBV7-9 and TRBJ2-1, with 9 bases fitting TRBD2. The V gene's germline CDR1 is SEHNR and CDR2 FQNEAQ (reference sequence). The CDR3 spans 16 residues. After removal of 0 bases from V and 5 bases from J, the junction contained 5 bases not matched to a gene. The DNA for the CDR3 is TGTGCCAGCAGCTTAGCGCGGCCTAGCGGGAACAATGAGCAGTTCTTC. This encodes CASSLARPSGNNEQFF.

Ten or more counts support this clonotype. The rearrangement uses TRBV10-3 and TRBJ2-1, with 11 positions matching TRBD2. V lost 6 bases to trimming and J lost 4 bases; unmatched junction nucleotides: 5. The CDR3 extends over 15 amino acids. Germline V CDR1 and CDR2: ENHRY, SYGVKD. The CDR3 spells CAIRPGLAAYNEQFF. CDR3 DNA: TGTGCCATCAGGCCGGGACTAGCGGCATACAATGAGCAGTTCTTC.

Many counts were recorded for this clonotype. This rearrangement joins TRBV5-1 to TRBJ1-1, with a weak D call TRBD1 (6 bases). Germline lookup yields CDR1 SGHRS and CDR2 YFSETQ. The CDR3 extends over 16 amino acids. V was cut by 2 bases and J by 4 bases, with 18 bases left in between. The DNA of the CDR3 is TGCGCCAGCAGCTTTGGACAGTTTGGGATGAGCACTGAAGCTTTCTTT. It encodes CASSFGQFGMSTEAFF.

This clonotype has only a few counts. The rearrangement uses TRBV5-1 and TRBJ1-5; weak D call: TRBD1 (5 bases). Trimming cost V 1 base and J 0 bases, with 8 bases left between them. From germline, CDR1 is SGHRS and CDR2 YFSETQ. This CDR3 is built from 15 residues. CDR3 nucleotides: TGCGCCAGCAGCTTGATTGGGGCTAGCAATCAGCCCCAGCATTTT. Translated: CASSLIGASNQPQHF.

This clonotype has a count of ten or more. V usage is TRBV29-1 and J usage is TRBJ1-1, with 9 bases matching TRBD1. The CDR3 totals 13 residues. Per germline, CDR1 SQVTM and CDR2 ANQGSEA. Trimming cost V 6 bases and J 11 bases; bases outside gene matches: 13. The CDR3 sequence is CSVAGQGDRVAFF. As DNA, the CDR3 is TGCAGCGTCGCGGGACAGGGAGACCGGGTGGCTTTCTTT.

This clonotype was seen ten or more times. V usage is TRBV7-2 and J usage is TRBJ1-5, with unresolved D. The CDR3 covers 16 residues. V was clipped by 0 bases and J by 4 bases, with 13 bases between them. Germline V gene sequence: CDR1 SGHTA, CDR2 FQGNSA. CDR3 sequence reads: CASSLARIGANQPQHF. In DNA form, the CDR3 reads TGTGCCAGCAGCTTAGCGCGGATAGGAGCGAATCAGCCCCAGCATTTT.

This chain connects TRBV20-1 to TRBJ2-2, with 10 nucleotides matching TRBD2. The CDR3 loop spans 14 amino acids. With V trimmed by 4 bases and J by 7 bases, 6 bases remained unmatched. Germline-derived CDR1 and CDR2 are DFQATT and SNEGSKA (reference sequence). The CDR3 reads CSATPGLAYGELFF. The CDR3 DNA follows: TGCAGTGCTACACCGGGACTAGCGTACGGGGAGCTGTTTTTT.

This clonotype was counted many times. The chain employs TRBV10-3 and TRBJ2-3; no definite D call. Trimming shortened V by 7 bases and J by 0 bases, and 11 bases separated the two germline ends. The CDR3 loop spans 14 amino acids. Germline V gene lookup returns CDR1 ENHRY and CDR2 SYGVKD. The CDR3 sequence: CAINPQSSTDTQYF. The CDR3 region has the DNA TGTGCCATCAACCCGCAAAGCAGCACAGATACGCAGTATTTT.

This clonotype came up many times. This chain links TRBV13 with TRBJ1-5; D is uncertain. Germline CDR1 PRHDT, CDR2 FYEKMQ (reference sequence). The V end was cut by 1 base, the J end by 10 bases, with 11 bases between. This CDR3 is 13 amino acids long. CDR3 amino acids: CASSLERGDPQHF. As DNA, the CDR3 is TGTGCCAGCAGCTTAGAACGGGGAGATCCCCAGCATTTT.

This clonotype was picked up many times. Germline is not matched at one junction end, which may reflect a read error. The V call is TRBV7-3, the J call TRBJ1-1; D is possibly TRBD1 (5 bases). The CDR3 consists of 14 residues. Germline V gives CDR1 SGHTA, CDR2 FQGTGA. This CDR3 reads CASSLRGGYTEAFF. CDR3 nucleotides: TGTGCCAGCAGTTTAAGGGGAGGGTACACTGAAGCTTTCTTT.

The chain employs TRBV29-1 and TRBJ1-1; TRBD1 matches at 7 bases. V shed 1 base, J shed 0 bases, and the junction held 8 bases outside the gene matches. The germline V gene encodes CDR1 SQVTM and CDR2 ANQGSEA. The CDR3 has 16 amino acids. In nucleotides, the CDR3 is TGCAGCGTTGAAGCGCCCGACAGGGAAATGAACACTGAAGCTTTCTTT. Its translation: CSVEAPDREMNTEAFF.

This clonotype showed up just a few times. The chain uses TRBV10-3 and TRBJ2-5; 8 bases are a match to TRBD2. J lost 3 bases, V lost 8 bases, and 2 bases had no gene match. This CDR3 comprises 12 residues. Germline CDR1 ENHRY, CDR2 SYGVKD. For the CDR3, the DNA is TGTGCCATCGGACTAGCAGAAGAGACCCAGTACTTC. It encodes CAIGLAEETQYF.